This is a list of T cell receptor beta chains from one sample in a study of siplizumab effects on memory and regulatory T cells. Clones were sequenced by immunoSEQ multiplex PCR, and TCRdb holds only the in-frame ones, with some missing. The table lists tens of thousands of clones, approximately 96% of them singletons. Sequencing was done on a sample of naive CD4+ T cells sorted from blood. The receptors originated from a human donor in good health. The CDR3 runs from the conserved cysteine through the conserved F or W. The order of the fields is V gene, D gene, clone size, J gene, CDR3 DNA, CDR3 protein. A D gene is named only where the DNA matches it firmly. Clone sizes are given selectively: once, few, many, or a class where the clone is expanded.

V gene: TRBV13
D gene: TRBD1
clone size: -
J gene: TRBJ1-3
CDR3 DNA: TGTGCCAGCAGGAACAGGGGCTCTGGAAACACCATATATTTT
CDR3 protein: CASRNRGSGNTIYF

V gene: TRBV7-9
D gene: -
clone size: -
J gene: TRBJ1-4
CDR3 DNA: TGTGCCAGCAGCTTAGGTTCTGGAGGTGAAAAACTGTTTTTT
CDR3 protein: CASSLGSGGEKLFF

V gene: TRBV6-6
D gene: -
clone size: -
J gene: TRBJ1-5
CDR3 DNA: TGTGCCAGCAGTTTCCGGCCGGGCCAGCCCCAGCATTTT
CDR3 protein: CASSFRPGQPQHF

V gene: TRBV5-1
D gene: -
clone size: once
J gene: TRBJ1-1
CDR3 DNA: TGCGCCAGCAGCTTGAATCCGGGAGGGGGGAACACTGAAGCTTTCTTT
CDR3 protein: CASSLNPGGGNTEAFF

V gene: TRBV5-5
D gene: TRBD1
clone size: -
J gene: TRBJ2-7
CDR3 DNA: TGTGCCAGCAGCTTGGGTCAACAGGGGGTTTTTGGCGAGCAGTACTTC
CDR3 protein: CASSLGQQGVFGEQYF

V gene: TRBV11-2
D gene: -
clone size: -
J gene: TRBJ2-3
CDR3 DNA: TGTGCCAGCAGCTTATTCGCCCCGGGAAGAAATTTT
CDR3 protein: CASSLFAPGRNF

V gene: TRBV5-1
D gene: TRBD2
clone size: -
J gene: TRBJ2-3
CDR3 DNA: TGCGCCAGCAGACCGGGGGGATTAGGACTAGCCTCAGATACGCAGTATTTT
CDR3 protein: CASRPGGLGLASDTQYF

V gene: TRBV11-2
D gene: TRBD2
clone size: -
J gene: TRBJ2-5
CDR3 DNA: TGTGCCAGCAGCTTATCCCTAGCGGGGGGACAAGAGACCCAGTACTTC
CDR3 protein: CASSLSLAGGQETQYF

V gene: TRBV30
D gene: -
clone size: -
J gene: TRBJ2-3
CDR3 DNA: TGTGCCTGGAGTGTACTCTCGTCCAGGGTGGAAGATACGCAGTATTTT
CDR3 protein: CAWSVLSSRVEDTQYF

V gene: TRBV5-1
D gene: TRBD2
clone size: -
J gene: TRBJ2-3
CDR3 DNA: TGCGCCTCTACTAGCGGGGGGAAAGATACGCAGTATTTT
CDR3 protein: CASTSGGKDTQYF

V gene: TRBV4-1
D gene: TRBD1
clone size: -
J gene: TRBJ2-1
CDR3 DNA: TGCGCCAGCAGCCAATTGGGACAGGGGACCAAATACGAGCAGTTCTTC
CDR3 protein: CASSQLGQGTKYEQFF

V gene: TRBV11-2
D gene: TRBD1
clone size: -
J gene: TRBJ1-1
CDR3 DNA: TGTGCCAGCAGCGTACAGGGGTCGACTGAAGCTTTCTTT
CDR3 protein: CASSVQGSTEAFF

V gene: TRBV7-2
D gene: -
clone size: -
J gene: TRBJ1-3
CDR3 DNA: TGTGCCAGCAGCTTAGCGCATTTGGGCAGCTCTGGAAACACCATATATTTT
CDR3 protein: CASSLAHLGSSGNTIYF

V gene: TRBV6-1
D gene: -
clone size: -
J gene: TRBJ1-6
CDR3 DNA: TGTGCCAGCAGATTCCGCTACCTTGCACCCCTCCACTTT
CDR3 protein: CASRFRYLAPLHF

V gene: TRBV2
D gene: -
clone size: -
J gene: TRBJ1-2
CDR3 DNA: TGTGCCAGCAGAGAATTCTACGCGGGACAACCCCTTAACTATGGCTACACCTTC
CDR3 protein: CASREFYAGQPLNYGYTF

V gene: TRBV5-8
D gene: -
clone size: -
J gene: TRBJ1-5
CDR3 DNA: TGTGCCAGCAGAAGGTCAGGCGATCAGCCCCAGCATTTT
CDR3 protein: CASRRSGDQPQHF

V gene: TRBV30
D gene: TRBD2
clone size: -
J gene: TRBJ2-3
CDR3 DNA: TGTGCCCAAAAACCGGGACTAGCGGCTCGAGATACGCAGTATTTT
CDR3 protein: CAQKPGLAARDTQYF

V gene: TRBV10-3
D gene: -
clone size: -
J gene: TRBJ1-5
CDR3 DNA: TGTGCCATCAAGGGCAGCAATCAGCCCCAGCATTTT
CDR3 protein: CAIKGSNQPQHF

V gene: TRBV5-1
D gene: TRBD1
clone size: -
J gene: TRBJ1-1
CDR3 DNA: TGCGCCAGCAGCTTGGAAGGGACAGGGGGCGGCACTGAAGCTTTCTTT
CDR3 protein: CASSLEGTGGGTEAFF

V gene: TRBV5-1
D gene: TRBD1
clone size: -
J gene: TRBJ1-4
CDR3 DNA: TGCGCCAGCAGCTGGGGACAGGGGTCAACTAATGAAAAACTGTTTTTT
CDR3 protein: CASSWGQGSTNEKLFF

V gene: TRBV5-6
D gene: -
clone size: -
J gene: TRBJ1-1
CDR3 DNA: TGTGCCAGCAGCTTGAGGGGAGGGTTTGGCACTGAAGCTTTCTTT
CDR3 protein: CASSLRGGFGTEAFF

V gene: TRBV29-1
D gene: TRBD1
clone size: -
J gene: TRBJ1-2
CDR3 DNA: TGCAGCGTAAGGACAGGGGCCCCCTATGGCTACACCTTC
CDR3 protein: CSVRTGAPYGYTF

V gene: TRBV5-1
D gene: TRBD2
clone size: -
J gene: TRBJ2-1
CDR3 DNA: TGCGCCAGCAGCCTGGGACTAGCGGGGGGAAATGAGCAGTTCTTC
CDR3 protein: CASSLGLAGGNEQFF

V gene: TRBV5-1
D gene: -
clone size: -
J gene: TRBJ2-3
CDR3 DNA: TGCGCCAGCAGCTCATCCGGGACACTCGCCACCACAGATACGCAGTATTTT
CDR3 protein: CASSSSGTLATTDTQYF

V gene: TRBV6-4
D gene: TRBD2
clone size: -
J gene: TRBJ2-3
CDR3 DNA: TGTGCCAGCAGTGACAGGCGGGGGGCCCCAGATACGCAGTATTTT
CDR3 protein: CASSDRRGAPDTQYF

V gene: TRBV5-5
D gene: -
clone size: -
J gene: TRBJ1-1
CDR3 DNA: TGTGCCAGCAGCTTAAGGACAGTGGGAATGAACACTGAAGCTTTCTTT
CDR3 protein: CASSLRTVGMNTEAFF